The 20 T cell receptor beta chains listed next were all sequenced from one sample in a study of glioma-infiltrating T cells. The iRepertoire nested amplicon-rescue multiplex PCR amplified TCR alpha and beta CDR3s from RNA. TCRdb used MiXCR to reprocess the multiplex PCR reads, holding one entry per CDR3 protein. The sample lists approximately 120,000 distinct CDR3 sequences, roughly 23% occurring once. The sequenced material came from glioma tissue, nonneoplastic brain tissue, or PBMCs (not recorded which). These receptors were obtained from a human donor with low-grade glioma or glioblastoma, undergoing nonglioma brain surgery, or in good health (not recorded which).

This clonotype was seen many times. This chain uses TRBV7-9 with TRBJ1-5; no definite D call. CDR3 size: 14 residues. V shed 4 bases and J shed 6 bases, with 13 bases lying between them. In germline, CDR1 is SEHNR, CDR2 FQNEAQ (reference sequence). CDR3 nucleotides: TGTGCCAGCAGCTCCATGGCGCGTCCTCAGCCCCAGCATTTT. It translates to CASSSMARPQPQHF.

On this clonotype: A read error is likely, as this CDR3 ends without the conserved phenylalanine or tryptophan. The chain recombines TRBV7-6 with TRBJ2-3; 11 bases map to TRBD2. The germline gives CDR1 SGHVS, CDR2 FNYEAQ. The CDR3 consists of 15 residues. This chain's CDR3 is CASSSGLAGTDTQYS. The CDR3 DNA is TGTGCTAGCAGCTCGGGACTAGCGGGCACAGATACGCAGTATTCT.

As for this clonotype: A much larger clone differs from this one at a single base, so this may be a read error. This rearrangement joins TRBV7-6 to TRBJ2-3, with D perhaps matching TRBD1 (5 bases). The CDR3 has 13 amino acids. The germline CDR1 and CDR2 sequences are SGHVS and FNYEAQ. The CDR3 region has the DNA TGTGCCAGCAGCCGAGACAGCAAAGATACGCAGTATTTT. Its protein product is CASSRDSKDTQYF.

This clonotype was observed a few times. This may come from a read error, since a much larger clone is one base off. This chain uses TRBV28 with TRBJ2-2; TRBD2 aligns across 14 bases. Trimming at V came to 8 bases and at J to 6 bases, leaving 14 bases not matched to a gene. The CDR3 covers 18 residues. CDR1 and CDR2 from the germline V gene are MDHEN and SYDVKM. The CDR3 DNA reads as TGTGCCAGCGGTTGGCCGGGACTAGCGGGAGTTCGTGCCGGGGAGCTGTTTTTT. As protein: CASGWPGLAGVRAGELFF.

At least ten counts were recorded for this clonotype. DNA for the CDR3: TGTGCCAGCAGCCATCCCCCATTAGTTAACAGGGCTACCTACAATGAGCAGTTCTTC. It translates to CASSHPPLVNRATYNEQFF. The chain is built from TRBV4-2 and TRBJ2-1, with D possibly matching TRBD1 (6 bases). The CDR3 is 19 residues long. Trimming cost V 3 bases and J 2 bases, with 23 bases left between them. Germline V gives CDR1 LGHNA, CDR2 YNFKEQ.

On this clonotype itself: At one boundary the junction diverges from the germline segment, which might be a read error. The chain has TRBV10-3 and TRBJ2-1; maybe TRBD1 (6 bases). CDR1 is ENHRY and CDR2 is SYGVKD in the germline V gene. The CDR3 consists of 17 residues. CDR3 nucleotide sequence: TGTGCCATCAGAGAGTCGAGAGGGGGTGGCTCCTACAATGAGCAGTTCTTC. Translated, it gives CAIRESRGGGSYNEQFF.

This clonotype was counted at least ten times. CDR3 nucleotide sequence: TGTGCCAGCAGTTACTCTGTCGGGCAGGCCACCTACGAGCAGTACTTC. This encodes CASSYSVGQATYEQYF. This chain connects TRBV6-6 to TRBJ2-7, with no clear D. Germline V lookup: CDR1 MNHNY, CDR2 SVGAGI (reference sequence). V lost 0 bases and J 2 bases, leaving 14 bases between the germline ends. The CDR3 length is 16 residues.

A single count supports this clonotype. A junction end diverges from the germline sequence, so it may reflect a read error. This chain uses TRBV5-4 with TRBJ2-7, with D perhaps matching TRBD1 (6 bases). Germline assignment: CDR1 SGHNT and CDR2 YYREEE (reference sequence). The CDR3 extends over 15 amino acids. The CDR3 DNA follows: TGTGCCAGCAGGTTGGCAAGGGACAACGGCTACGAGCAGTACTTC. Translated: CASRLARDNGYEQYF.

This clonotype came up many times. The chain joins TRBV4-2 to TRBJ2-1, with D possibly being TRBD2 (6 bases). The CDR3 runs 16 residues. CDR1 is LGHNA, CDR2 YNFKEQ, per germline. V lost 0 bases and J lost 8, with 17 bases in between. CDR3 DNA sequence: TGTGCCAGCAGCCAAGATCTTCGGCTAGCGATCGATGAGCAGTTCTTC. Amino acid sequence: CASSQDLRLAIDEQFF.

The sample holds a few counts of this clonotype. It may be a read error: a sequence one base away is much more abundant. This chain connects TRBV28 to TRBJ2-1, with a weak D call TRBD2 (5 bases). Germline CDR1 is MDHEN and CDR2 is SYDVKM. The CDR3 is 13 residues long. Trimming stripped 5 bases from V and 8 bases from J, with 13 bases between. The DNA for the CDR3 is TGTGCCAGCAGTCCCCGACTGGAGGATGAGCAGTTCTTC. Translation gives CASSPRLEDEQFF.

This clonotype came up a few times. This could be a read error, since a much larger clone is one nucleotide away. The chain is built from TRBV7-9 and TRBJ2-3, with a weak D call TRBD1 (7 bases). Trimming cost V 8 bases and J 6 bases, with 15 bases left between them. This CDR3 has 13 residues. Germline V gives CDR1 SEHNR, CDR2 FQNEAQ (reference sequence). The CDR3 sequence: CASGQQGRDTQYF. CDR3 sequence (DNA): TGTGCCAGCGGCCAACAGGGGAGGGATACGCAGTATTTT.

The table lists this clonotype with many counts. The V call is TRBV7-8, the J call TRBJ2-5; no firm D call. V was clipped by 6 bases and J by 2 bases, with 10 bases between them. The length of the CDR3 is 13 residues. The germline V gene has CDR1 SGHVS and CDR2 FQNEAQ. CDR3 DNA sequence: TGTGCCAGCAGTTACACAGATCAAGAGACCCAGTACTTC. It yields the protein CASSYTDQETQYF.

Details on this clonotype: A much larger clone lies one base from this, so it may be a read error. The rearrangement uses TRBV2 and TRBJ2-1; TRBD2 agrees at 7 bases. The trim removed 3 bases at V and 2 bases at J, leaving 1 base unmatched. The CDR3 totals 14 residues. Per the germline V gene, CDR1 is SNHLY and CDR2 is FYNNEI. CDR3 bases: TGTGCCAGCAGTGAGACTAGCCCCTACAATGAGCAGTTCTTC. It encodes CASSETSPYNEQFF.

This rearrangement joins TRBV19 to TRBJ2-5; 10 positions agree with TRBD1. Trimming at V came to 7 bases and at J to 4 bases, leaving 3 bases not matched to a gene. There are 13 residues in the CDR3. Germline V gene sequence: CDR1 LNHDA, CDR2 SQIVND (reference sequence). The CDR3 is CASTRQGAETQYF. DNA for the CDR3: TGTGCCAGTACTCGACAGGGGGCAGAGACCCAGTACTTC.

This clonotype was counted ten times or more. The V and J genes are TRBV7-9 and TRBJ2-2; D is unresolved. Germline CDR1 reads SEHNR; CDR2 reads FQNEAQ (reference sequence). Trimming pared 5 bases from V and 7 bases from J, leaving 14 bases between. This CDR3 contains 14 residues. CDR3 in amino acids: CASSPAVGFGELFF. The CDR3 DNA reads as TGTGCCAGCAGCCCCGCTGTAGGGTTCGGGGAGCTGTTTTTT.

This clonotype was counted at least ten times. The gene calls are TRBV29-1 and TRBJ2-2; D possibly corresponds to TRBD1 (5 bases). Trimming pared 7 bases from V and 3 bases from J, leaving 15 bases between. CDR1 is SQVTM, CDR2 ANQGSEA, per germline. The CDR3 contains 14 residues. CDR3: CSATTIGDTGELFF. The CDR3 DNA reads as TGCAGCGCCACGACAATAGGGGACACCGGGGAGCTGTTTTTT.

This sequence joins TRBV2 and TRBJ2-5; 12 bases map to TRBD1. The V and J ends lost 6 bases and 4 bases, in that order; junction bases with no gene match: 9. CDR3 length: 16 amino acids. The germline CDR1 and CDR2 sequences are SNHLY and FYNNEI. The CDR3 here is CASRNRDRGLRETQYF. The DNA of the CDR3 is TGTGCCAGCAGAAACCGGGACAGGGGGCTTCGAGAGACCCAGTACTTC.

The CDR3 sequence: CASSQGSPAQYF. Here the CDR3 DNA reads TGTGCCAGCAGCCAAGGGAGCCCCGCGCAGTATTTT. J is TRBJ2-3 and V is TRBV3-1; D call uncertain. Germline V CDR1 and CDR2: LGHDT, YNNKEL (reference sequence). This CDR3 has 12 residues. Trimming stripped 1 base from V and 10 bases from J, with 9 bases between.

This clonotype was counted at least ten times. The chain links TRBV7-9 to TRBJ2-3; D is ambiguous. This CDR3 has 14 amino acids. The germline V gene encodes CDR1 SEHNR and CDR2 FQNEAQ (reference sequence). V was pared by 4 bases and J by 0 bases, with 8 bases between. The chain's CDR3 is CASSSTVSTDTQYF. The CDR3 DNA reads as TGTGCCAGCAGCTCGACCGTAAGCACAGATACGCAGTATTTT.

This clonotype was found many times. The chain uses TRBV7-9 and TRBJ2-1; maybe TRBD1 (6 bases). Trimming pared 4 bases from V and 4 bases from J, leaving 14 bases between. CDR3 length: 15 amino acids. From germline, CDR1 is SEHNR and CDR2 FQNEAQ (reference sequence). The CDR3 DNA reads as TGTGCCAGCAGCTCTGCAGGGGAAGCGTACAATGAGCAGTTCTTC. This codes for CASSSAGEAYNEQFF.